The 16 T cell receptor beta chains below were found in one sample sequenced in a study of OX40 agonist ivuxolimab in advanced cancers. This table comes from immunoSEQ multiplex PCR, and its TCRdb copy is limited to in-frame clones, with some not included. The sample consists of 68,000 or so clones, 83% of them appearing once. The sequenced sample was CD4+ or CD8+ T cells sorted from blood, obtained in a trial of the OX40 agonist ivuxolimab. The receptors come from an adult with an advanced solid tumor such as melanoma, head and neck, liver or kidney cancer.

The rearrangement links TRBV9 to TRBJ1-2; the D gene is possibly TRBD1 (5 bases). There are 14 residues in the CDR3. V lost 4 bases and J 4 bases, leaving 14 bases between the germline ends. Germline CDR1 SGDLS, CDR2 YYNGEE. CDR3 DNA: TGTGCCAGCAGCCCCTTAACGGGGGTCTATGGCTACACCTTC. It encodes CASSPLTGVYGYTF.

The chain has TRBV7-9 and TRBJ1-6; unclear D gene. CDR3 length: 16 amino acids. Trimming took off 5 bases at V and 2 bases at J, with 13 bases between the two ends. Germline CDR1 reads SEHNR; CDR2 reads FQNEAQ (reference sequence). CDR3 nucleotide sequence: TGTGCCAGCAGCCTCGGACGGGTGACCTATAATTCACCCCTCCACTTT. The encoded protein is CASSLGRVTYNSPLHF.

This clone appeared a single time. The chain couples TRBV7-8 to TRBJ1-2, with a weak D call TRBD1 (5 bases). The CDR3 has 16 amino acids. Trimming pared 3 bases from V and 0 bases from J, leaving 14 bases between. CDR1 SGHVS and CDR2 FQNEAQ come from the germline V gene. This CDR3 reads CASSLGVGAANYGYTF. The CDR3 bases are TGTGCCAGCAGCTTGGGAGTTGGGGCAGCTAACTATGGCTACACCTTC.

This chain links TRBV6-1 with TRBJ1-6; maybe TRBD1 (5 bases). The germline V gene encodes CDR1 MNHNS and CDR2 SASEGT. Trimming pared 3 bases from V and 10 bases from J, leaving 13 bases between. CDR3 size: 14 residues. The CDR3 protein is CASSDRQFQSPLHF. CDR3 DNA sequence: TGTGCCAGCAGTGACCGACAGTTTCAATCACCCCTCCACTTT.

V gene TRBV28 combines with J gene TRBJ2-3; 7 bases agree with TRBD1. Unmatched junction bases numbered 3, after V lost 5 bases and J lost 1 base. CDR3 length equals 14 residues. CDR1 is MDHEN and CDR2 is SYDVKM in the germline V gene. CDR3: CASSNRGRTDTQYF. CDR3 bases: TGTGCCAGCAGTAACAGGGGACGCACAGATACGCAGTATTTT.

This chain connects TRBV5-6 to TRBJ2-1; weak D call: TRBD1 (6 bases). The CDR3 is 13 amino acids. Germline assignment: CDR1 SGHDT and CDR2 YYEEEE. The V end lost 0 bases, the J end lost 9 bases, and 10 bases lay between the germline ends. The DNA for the CDR3 is TGTGCCAGCAGCTTGGGACAGGTAAGTGAGCAGTTCTTC. Protein sequence: CASSLGQVSEQFF.

The chain employs TRBV4-2 and TRBJ2-2; 9 bases agree with TRBD1. Germline CDR1 and CDR2: LGHNA and YNFKEQ. The V and J ends lost 4 bases and 8 bases, in that order; junction bases with no gene match: 17. The CDR3 spans 18 residues. The CDR3 is CASSLRITGTGNAGELFF. In DNA, the CDR3 is TGTGCCAGCAGCCTTAGAATTACCGGGACAGGGAATGCAGGGGAGCTGTTTTTT.

The rearrangement joins TRBV5-4 to TRBJ2-7; perhaps TRBD1 as D (5 bases). CDR1 is SGHNT and CDR2 is YYREEE in the germline V gene (reference sequence). CDR3 length: 14 residues. Deletions cut 4 bases from V and 2 bases from J, with 13 bases between. In DNA, the CDR3 is TGTGCCAGCAGCACCCGACAGACCCCCTACGAGCAGTACTTC. The encoded protein is CASSTRQTPYEQYF.

The chain carries TRBV6-6 and TRBJ2-5; tentatively, D is TRBD2 (5 bases). V shed 6 bases and J shed 1 base, with 18 bases lying between them. CDR3 size: 16 residues. From germline, CDR1 is MNHNY and CDR2 SVGAGI (reference sequence). This CDR3 is CASSTGVRTSQETQYF. Here the CDR3 DNA reads TGTGCCAGCAGCACCGGGGTTCGGACTTCCCAAGAGACCCAGTACTTC.

The chain has TRBV27 and TRBJ2-3, with 8 bases lining up with TRBD1. Germline loops: CDR1 MNHEY, CDR2 SMNVEV (reference sequence). V was pared by 5 bases and J by 4 bases, with 5 bases of the junction left unmatched. The CDR3 has 14 amino acids. The CDR3 reads CASSLTGVADTQYF. The DNA of the CDR3 is TGTGCCAGCAGTCTGACAGGGGTGGCAGATACGCAGTATTTT.

This chain links TRBV2 with TRBJ2-3; tentatively, D is TRBD1 or TRBD2 (6 bases each). The V gene's germline CDR1 is SNHLY and CDR2 FYNNEI. This CDR3 contains 15 residues. Trimming cost V 0 bases and J 2 bases, with 9 bases left between them. In DNA, the CDR3 is TGTGCCAGCAGTGAAGCTGGGGGGCCCACAGATACGCAGTATTTT. Its protein is CASSEAGGPTDTQYF.

This rearrangement joins TRBV18 to TRBJ2-7; 9 bases match TRBD2. CDR1 and CDR2 (germline): KGHSH, LQKENI. There are 16 residues in the CDR3. Germline trimming cut 5 bases from V and 0 bases from J; bases unmatched to any gene: 8. CDR3 residues: CASSSYSGGRSYEQYF. The CDR3 DNA is TGTGCCAGCTCAAGCTATAGCGGGGGCCGCTCCTACGAGCAGTACTTC.

The gene calls are TRBV18 and TRBJ2-5; weak D call: TRBD2 (5 bases). This CDR3 is 14 amino acids long. Trimming shortened V by 1 base and J by 2 bases, and 8 bases separated the two germline ends. Germline V lookup: CDR1 KGHSH, CDR2 LQKENI. CDR3 sequence: CASSPRTGQETQYF. As DNA, the CDR3 is TGTGCCAGCTCACCACGGACGGGGCAAGAGACCCAGTACTTC.

The chain combines TRBV19 with TRBJ1-5; a weak D match, TRBD1 (5 bases). V shed 8 bases and J shed 4 bases, with 12 bases lying between them. Germline CDR1 LNHDA, CDR2 SQIVND (reference sequence). This CDR3 has 13 amino acids. The CDR3 nucleotides are TGTGCCAGTTCGGACCAGGGAAATCAGCCCCAGCATTTT. It is translated as CASSDQGNQPQHF.

The chain has TRBV6-6 and TRBJ1-5, with 9 bases that match TRBD1. The J segment lost 0 bases and the V segment lost 7 bases, leaving 4 bases of the junction unmatched. CDR3 length: 15 residues. Germline CDR1 MNHNY, CDR2 SVGAGI (reference sequence). This chain's CDR3 is CASKGTGNSNQPQHF. The CDR3 nucleotides read TGTGCCAGCAAGGGGACAGGGAATAGCAATCAGCCCCAGCATTTT.

The CDR3 DNA sequence: TGTGCCAGCCTTGGACTAGCGAATGAGCAGTTCTTC. Protein: CASLGLANEQFF. The V gene is TRBV7-9, the J gene TRBJ2-1; 9 bases fit TRBD2. Per germline, CDR1 SEHNR and CDR2 FQNEAQ (reference sequence). The V and J ends lost 8 bases and 7 bases, in that order; junction bases with no gene match: 3. The CDR3 contains 12 residues.